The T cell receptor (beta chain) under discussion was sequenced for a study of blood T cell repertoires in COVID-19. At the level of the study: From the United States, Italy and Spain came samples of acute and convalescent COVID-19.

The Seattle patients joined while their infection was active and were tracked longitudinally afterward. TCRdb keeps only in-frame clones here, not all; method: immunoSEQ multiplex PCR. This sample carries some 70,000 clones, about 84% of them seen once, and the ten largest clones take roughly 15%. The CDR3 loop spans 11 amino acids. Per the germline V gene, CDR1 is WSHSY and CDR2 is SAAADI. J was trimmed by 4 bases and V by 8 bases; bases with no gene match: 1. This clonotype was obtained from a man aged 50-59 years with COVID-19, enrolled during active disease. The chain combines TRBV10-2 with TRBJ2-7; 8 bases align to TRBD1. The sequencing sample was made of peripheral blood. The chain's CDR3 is CASWDRYEQYF. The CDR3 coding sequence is TGCGCCAGCTGGGACAGGTACGAGCAGTACTTC.